The 29 T cell receptor beta chains in this list originate from one sample, sequenced in a study of cytomegalovirus exposure and HLA in healthy donors (dated by TCRdb to 2016 to 2017). The protocol used for the library was the immunoSEQ multiplex PCR assay. For the multiplex PCR, a mixture combining 60 forward primers for TCR Vbeta segments and 13 reverse primers for TCR Jbeta segments was used. TCRdb retrieved this table from immuneACCESS and kept in-frame rearrangements only. Not all clones are present; in checked studies, unresolved V genes account for under half, and no reason is known for the remainder. The sample records 130,000 to 150,000 clones, 75% to 80% of which are singletons. 4.5% to 6% of the sample rests with the top ten. Sequencing was carried out using PBMCs. The source is a woman in her forties or fifties in good health and CMV-seronegative.

A remark on this clone: An end of the junction does not agree with germline; a read error may underlie this. This CDR3 is CASSVITYTQYF. In DNA form, the CDR3 reads TGTGCCAGCAGTGTGATCACATATACGCAGTATTTT. The J gene is TRBJ2-3, the V gene TRBV2; D ambiguous. The CDR3 length is 12 residues. In germline, CDR1 is SNHLY, CDR2 FYNNEI.

The chain is built from TRBV5-1 and TRBJ2-3, with 14 nucleotides matching TRBD2. This CDR3 has 19 residues. CDR1 is SGHRS and CDR2 is YFSETQ in the germline V gene. Losses at the gene ends were 4 bases for V and 6 bases for J; bases not matched to a gene: 16. The CDR3 DNA follows: TGCGCCAGCAGCCTTACCGGGACTAGCGGGGGTAAGGGTTCGGATACGCAGTATTTT. This sequence encodes CASSLTGTSGGKGSDTQYF.

This clone has a handful of counts. The gene calls are TRBV7-9 and TRBJ1-2; D is ambiguous. There are 18 residues in the CDR3. The V and J ends lost 5 bases and 0 bases respectively, with 22 bases between them. Germline CDR1 SEHNR, CDR2 FQNEAQ (reference sequence). The CDR3 DNA reads TGTGCCAGCAGCCCTCCTTCCAGTTACCCCTCAGCTAACTATGGCTACACCTTC. This translates into CASSPPSSYPSANYGYTF.

CDR3 in amino acids: CASSPRGGSYEQYF. In DNA, the CDR3 is TGTGCCAGCAGTCCGAGGGGGGGGTCCTACGAGCAGTACTTC. The V and J genes are TRBV2 and TRBJ2-7, with D maybe TRBD2 (7 bases). With 5 bases removed from V and 1 base from J, the gap between germline ends came to 12 bases. This CDR3 is built from 14 residues. Germline assignment: CDR1 SNHLY and CDR2 FYNNEI.

The V call is TRBV5-6, the J call TRBJ2-7, with TRBD1 matching 11 bases. V lost 4 bases, J lost 5 bases, and 2 bases stayed unmatched. The CDR3 extends over 13 amino acids. Looked up from germline, CDR1 is SGHDT and CDR2 is YYEEEE. The CDR3 nucleotides are TGTGCCAGCAGCGGACAGGGGGCCGACGAGCAGTACTTC. This sequence encodes CASSGQGADEQYF.

The CDR3 here is CASSGGLPGWQTQYF. CDR3 bases: TGTGCCAGCAGCGGAGGACTCCCCGGTTGGCAGACCCAGTACTTC. The rearrangement links TRBV9 to TRBJ2-5; TRBD2 is a possible D gene (5 bases). Germline-derived CDR1 and CDR2 are SGDLS and YYNGEE. The CDR3 consists of 15 residues. With 3 bases removed from V and 6 bases from J, the gap between germline ends came to 18 bases.

Turning to this clone: Other DNA sequences of this sample code for an identical CDR3. Here the CDR3 DNA reads TGTGCCAGCAGCTTAGCCGGGGGTTCTGGAAACACCATATATTTT. Translated: CASSLAGGSGNTIYF. The chain couples TRBV7-2 to TRBJ1-3; a possible D gene is TRBD1 (5 bases). This CDR3 spans 15 amino acids. The V gene's germline CDR1 is SGHTA and CDR2 FQGNSA. Trimming stripped 0 bases from V and 1 base from J, with 7 bases between.

The genes are TRBV10-3 and TRBJ1-1, with 7 bases aligning to TRBD1. The CDR3 is made up of 16 amino acids. V was pared by 2 bases and J by 1 base, with 7 bases of the junction left unmatched. CDR1 is ENHRY, CDR2 SYGVKD, per germline. CDR3 region: CAISEEPGQKNTEAFF. The CDR3 coding sequence is TGTGCCATCAGTGAGGAACCGGGACAGAAGAACACTGAAGCTTTCTTT.

The genes are TRBV12-5 and TRBJ1-4; TRBD1 agrees at 7 bases. V lost 1 base to trimming and J lost 4 bases; unmatched junction nucleotides: 3. This CDR3 is built from 15 residues. Germline V gene sequence: CDR1 LGHNT, CDR2 FRNRAP. CDR3 nucleotide sequence: TGTGCTAGTGGTTTGGGGGACAGTTTTAATGAAAAACTGTTTTTT. Amino acid sequence: CASGLGDSFNEKLFF.

V gene TRBV7-2 combines with J gene TRBJ1-4; tentative D call: TRBD1 (6 bases). This CDR3 region has 16 residues. V was cut by 2 bases and J by 7 bases, with 17 bases left in between. Germline V gene sequence: CDR1 SGHTA, CDR2 FQGNSA. This CDR3 reads CASSLLIGGVGEKLFF. CDR3 coding DNA: TGTGCCAGCAGCTTACTCATTGGGGGCGTCGGTGAAAAACTGTTTTTT.

V and J are TRBV11-2 and TRBJ1-1; TRBD1 is a possible D gene (6 bases). CDR1 is SGHAT, CDR2 FQNNGV, per germline. V was clipped by 3 bases and J by 8 bases, with 7 bases between them. The CDR3 is 11 residues long. The CDR3 bases are TGTGCCAGCAGCTTCACAGGGGAAGCTTTCTTT. This encodes CASSFTGEAFF.

The rearrangement links TRBV30 to TRBJ2-3, with a possible D match to TRBD2 (5 bases). The germline V and J ends were trimmed by 3 bases and 10 bases, with 17 bases remaining between them. Germline CDR1 reads GTSNPN; CDR2 reads SVGIG (reference sequence). The CDR3 runs to 13 residues. Written as DNA, the CDR3 is TGTGCCTGGAGGGAAAATTTCGCGGGTTCGCAGTATTTT. This translates into CAWRENFAGSQYF.

This chain joins TRBV19 and TRBJ1-5; a possible D gene is TRBD1 (5 bases). The V end was cut by 3 bases, the J end by 0 bases, with 9 bases between. CDR1 and CDR2 from the germline V gene are LNHDA and SQIVND (reference sequence). This CDR3 region has 15 residues. The CDR3 is CASSMWGTSNQPQHF. The CDR3 bases are TGTGCCAGTAGTATGTGGGGCACTAGCAATCAGCCCCAGCATTTT.

The chain has TRBV4-1 and TRBJ2-5, with 8 bases identical to TRBD1. The J call may be in error: the DNA end matches TRBJ2-7 better. Germline-derived CDR1 and CDR2 are MGHRA and YSYEKL. The CDR3 consists of 13 residues. CDR3 sequence: CASRKTGDYEQYF. The CDR3 region has the DNA TGCGCCAGCAGGAAGACAGGGGACTACGAGCAGTACTTC.

The chain employs TRBV28 and TRBJ1-5; the D gene is possibly TRBD1 (6 bases). This CDR3 has 15 residues. V shed 6 bases and J shed 1 base, with 13 bases lying between them. CDR1 and CDR2 from the germline V gene are MDHEN and SYDVKM. CDR3 DNA sequence: TGTGCCAGCAGATACCCGGGGGGCAGCAATCAGCCCCAGCATTTT. Protein: CASRYPGGSNQPQHF.

The chain employs TRBV9 and TRBJ2-2, with a weak D call TRBD1 (6 bases). Germline V gene data show CDR1 as SGDLS and CDR2 as YYNGEE. V lost 4 bases to trimming and J lost 7 bases, with 14 bases between them. CDR3 length: 14 residues. CDR3 region: CASSSATGIGELFF. The CDR3 DNA sequence: TGTGCCAGCAGCTCCGCCACAGGGATCGGGGAGCTGTTTTTT.

The rearrangement joins TRBV5-4 to TRBJ1-6; TRBD1 agrees at 8 bases. This CDR3 has 16 residues. Germline values: CDR1 SGHNT, CDR2 YYREEE (reference sequence). J lost 6 bases, V lost 2 bases, and 7 bases had no gene match. The CDR3 DNA reads TGTGCCAGCAGCTTAATCCAGGGGGCACGTAATTCACCCCTCCACTTT. This encodes CASSLIQGARNSPLHF.

This clone was picked up a small number of times. The V call is TRBV5-1, the J call TRBJ2-7; the match to TRBD2 covers 10 bases. The germline V gene encodes CDR1 SGHRS and CDR2 YFSETQ. This CDR3 comprises 16 residues. Losses at the gene ends were 3 bases for V and 3 bases for J; bases not matched to a gene: 9. The CDR3, as DNA: TGCGCCAGCAGCTCCTGGACTAGCGGCACCTTCTACGAGCAGTACTTC. The encoded protein is CASSSWTSGTFYEQYF.

In DNA, the CDR3 is TGTGCCTGGAGTGGGGCAGGGATCTATGGCTACACCTTC. Translation gives CAWSGAGIYGYTF. The V call is TRBV30, the J call TRBJ1-2; TRBD1 is a possible D gene (5 bases). The CDR3 spans 13 residues. Trimming left V 1 base short and J 4 bases short, with 10 bases between. Germline V gene data show CDR1 as GTSNPN and CDR2 as SVGIG (reference sequence).

Of note for this clone: The germline gene is not matched at one end of the junction; a read error may be the cause. This rearrangement joins TRBV5-1 to TRBJ1-1; 9 bases fit TRBD1. The CDR3 is 16 residues long. Germline loops: CDR1 SGHRS, CDR2 YFSETQ. The CDR3 region has the DNA TGCGTCAGCAGCCGAGGGACAGGGATTAAGAACACTGAAGCTTTCTTT. Translation: CVSSRGTGIKNTEAFF.

V usage is TRBV27 and J usage is TRBJ1-2, with TRBD1 matching 9 bases. The CDR3 is made up of 14 amino acids. The germline V gene encodes CDR1 MNHEY and CDR2 SMNVEV (reference sequence). V was clipped by 5 bases and J by 8 bases; unmatched bases: 9. In DNA, the CDR3 is TGTGCCAGCAGTCCAAGGGGACAGGGCCGGGGCTACACCTTC. Translation gives CASSPRGQGRGYTF.

The CDR3 protein is CASSPGTSGGAGRGEQYF. CDR3 nucleotides: TGTGCCAGCAGCCCCGGGACTAGCGGGGGGGCCGGGCGAGGCGAGCAGTACTTC. V gene TRBV5-4 combines with J gene TRBJ2-7; TRBD2 matches at 16 bases. The V and J ends lost 4 bases and 6 bases, in that order; junction bases with no gene match: 13. This CDR3 region has 18 residues. Germline lookup yields CDR1 SGHNT and CDR2 YYREEE (reference sequence).

The sample holds a few counts of this clone. The J gene is TRBJ2-1, the V gene TRBV7-9; TRBD2 matches 7 bases. The CDR3 consists of 16 residues. CDR1 and CDR2 (germline): SEHNR, FQNEAQ (reference sequence). J lost 2 bases, V lost 2 bases, and 6 bases had no gene match. CDR3 in amino acids: CASSLSTGGAYNEQFF. Here the CDR3 DNA reads TGTGCCAGCAGCTTAAGTACGGGGGGAGCCTACAATGAGCAGTTCTTC.

The chain employs TRBV11-2 and TRBJ2-7; TRBD1 aligns across 9 bases. Germline V gene sequence: CDR1 SGHAT, CDR2 FQNNGV. CDR3 length equals 14 residues. With V trimmed by 1 base and J by 5 bases, 3 bases remained unmatched. This CDR3 is CASSLGTGGDEQYF. The CDR3 coding sequence is TGTGCCAGCAGCTTAGGTACAGGGGGCGACGAGCAGTACTTC.

This rearrangement joins TRBV15 to TRBJ2-1; 7 positions agree with TRBD2. V trimming: 0 bases; J trimming: 7 bases; junction bases outside the gene matches: 3. Looked up from germline, CDR1 is LNHNV and CDR2 is YYDKDF (reference sequence). The CDR3 is 14 amino acids. The CDR3 loop reads CATSRDRLANEQFF. The CDR3 coding sequence is TGTGCCACCAGCAGAGATCGACTAGCTAATGAGCAGTTCTTC.

This clone was picked up a small number of times. This chain connects TRBV18 to TRBJ1-1, with D perhaps matching TRBD1 (5 bases). This CDR3 has 13 amino acids. Trimming cost V 2 bases and J 14 bases, with 18 bases left between them. Germline-derived CDR1 and CDR2 are KGHSH and LQKENI. Written as DNA, the CDR3 is TGTGCCAGCTCACCAGGAGAAGACGCGGGGACGTTCTTT. As protein: CASSPGEDAGTFF.

The chain joins TRBV7-2 to TRBJ2-2; D remains unclear. Germline values: CDR1 SGHTA, CDR2 FQGNSA. V gave up 5 bases and J gave up 6 bases, with 13 bases separating them. The CDR3 loop spans 14 amino acids. CDR3 coding DNA: TGTGCCAGCAGCGCCTACTCGCGGTCCGGGGAGCTGTTTTTT. Encoded protein: CASSAYSRSGELFF.

J is TRBJ1-5 and V is TRBV28; D unresolved. The CDR3 runs 14 residues. The germline V and J ends were trimmed by 7 bases and 7 bases, with 17 bases remaining between them. Germline CDR1 is MDHEN and CDR2 is SYDVKM. The CDR3 here is CASTPSLGRQPQHF. The CDR3, as DNA: TGTGCCAGCACCCCAAGTTTAGGGAGGCAGCCCCAGCATTTT.

This clone has just a few counts. A junction end diverges from the germline sequence, so it may reflect a read error. V gene TRBV29-1 combines with J gene TRBJ2-2; TRBD1 matches at 7 bases. This CDR3 is built from 12 residues. Germline CDR1 and CDR2: SQVTM and ANQGSEA. The CDR3: CSGRGNAGELFF. The CDR3 DNA is TGCAGCGGCAGGGGGAACGCCGGGGAGCTGTTTTTT.